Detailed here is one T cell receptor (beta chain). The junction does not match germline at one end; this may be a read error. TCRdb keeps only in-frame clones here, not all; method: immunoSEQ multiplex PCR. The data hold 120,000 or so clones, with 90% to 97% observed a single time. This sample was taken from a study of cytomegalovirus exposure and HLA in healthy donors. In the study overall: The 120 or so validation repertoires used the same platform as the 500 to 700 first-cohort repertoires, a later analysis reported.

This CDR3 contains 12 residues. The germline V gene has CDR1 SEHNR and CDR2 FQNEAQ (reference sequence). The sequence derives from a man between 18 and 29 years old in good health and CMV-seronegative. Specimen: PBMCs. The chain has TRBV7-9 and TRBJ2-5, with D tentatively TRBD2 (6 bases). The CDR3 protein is CASSWEVEAQYF. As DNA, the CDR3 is TGTGCCAGCAGCTGGGAGGTAGAGGCCCAGTACTTC.